These T cell receptor beta chains were read from a single sample in a study of blood T cell repertoires in COVID-19. The assay was immunoSEQ multiplex PCR, and TCRdb's table has in-frame clones only and misses some. This sample has more than 95,000 clones, with about 88% found just once. Material for sequencing was peripheral blood. These TCRs come from a human donor in a cohort sampled during active COVID-19. Both conserved end residues are part of each CDR3. Fields, in order: V gene, J gene, D gene, clone size, CDR3 protein, CDR3 DNA. The D gene is left open where the match is weak. Size is omitted from some rows. Given values are once, few, many or a class for expanded clones.

TRBV12-5,TRBJ2-1,.,once,CASGPNSKRDNEQFF,TGTGCTAGTGGTCCCAATTCCAAGCGAGACAATGAGCAGTTCTTC
TRBV28,TRBJ1-2,TRBD1,.,CASSGQDRSNYGYTF,TGTGCCAGCAGCGGACAGGACAGATCAAACTATGGCTACACCTTC
TRBV6-2/TRBV6-3,TRBJ2-5,TRBD2,.,CASSSGRLAGAQETQYF,TGTGCCAGCAGTTCTGGGCGACTAGCGGGGGCTCAAGAGACCCAGTACTTC
TRBV15,TRBJ1-5,TRBD1,few,CATSRTGGSNQPQHF,TGTGCCACCAGCAGGACAGGGGGAAGCAATCAGCCCCAGCATTTT
TRBV28,TRBJ2-7,.,.,CASNPYHSYEQYF,TGTGCCAGCAATCCCTATCACTCCTACGAGCAGTACTTC
TRBV4-2,TRBJ2-1,TRBD2,.,CASSRGATGRAANEQFF,TGTGCCAGCAGCCGGGGGGCGACCGGGAGGGCCGCAAATGAGCAGTTCTTC
TRBV29-1,TRBJ2-5,TRBD1,.,CSVGQGSGETQYF,TGCAGCGTGGGACAGGGGAGCGGGGAGACCCAGTACTTC
TRBV10-1,TRBJ2-5,TRBD1,.,CASSDHTGGLRETQYF,TGCGCCAGCAGTGATCACACAGGGGGTCTCCGAGAGACCCAGTACTTC
TRBV9,TRBJ2-3,.,.,CASSVGPTTDTQYF,TGTGCCAGCAGCGTAGGGCCCACCACAGATACGCAGTATTTT
TRBV11-2,TRBJ2-3,TRBD2,.,CASSWTSGGTRTDTQYF,TGTGCCAGCAGCTGGACTAGCGGGGGGACGAGGACAGATACGCAGTATTTT
TRBV27,TRBJ1-5,TRBD1,few,CASSVTGGFNQPQHF,TGTGCCAGCAGTGTGACAGGGGGCTTCAATCAGCCCCAGCATTTT
TRBV6-5,TRBJ2-2,TRBD1,.,CASKQGFNTGELFF,TGTGCCAGCAAACAGGGGTTTAACACCGGGGAGCTGTTTTTT
TRBV18,TRBJ1-2,TRBD1,.,CASSPPGQPVYGYTF,TGTGCCAGCTCACCACCGGGACAGCCCGTCTATGGCTACACCTTC
TRBV30,TRBJ1-4,TRBD1,.,CASQGQGIEKLFF,TGTGCTTCTCAAGGACAGGGGATTGAAAAACTGTTTTTT
TRBV3-1/TRBV3-2,TRBJ2-2,.,.,CASSQGRILTGELFF,TGTGCCAGCAGCCAAGGGCGGATCCTCACCGGGGAGCTGTTTTTT
TRBV7-2,TRBJ2-1,.,.,CASSLGAYNEQFF,TGTGCCAGCAGCTTAGGGGCTTACAATGAGCAGTTCTTC
TRBV6-5,TRBJ2-7,.,.,CASSYASASFYEQYF,TGTGCCAGCAGTTACGCTAGTGCCAGCTTCTACGAGCAGTACTTC
TRBV28,TRBJ2-5,.,once,CASSVYRAGKRRAQYF,TGTGCCAGCAGTGTGTACCGGGCCGGGAAAAGGAGGGCCCAGTACTTC